This T cell receptor beta chain was sequenced during a study of vaccination effects on CD4 cells after COVID-19. Study-wide context: Participants were vaccinated with two doses of either the BNT162b2 or mRNA-1273 vaccine. Sample donation by two convalescent patients took place 16 days and one week before vaccination. Study conclusions and caveats: After vaccination, at late timepoints, clones induced by infection and by vaccine contracted markedly.

CDR1 is ENHRY and CDR2 is SYGVKD in the germline V gene. CDR3 length equals 11 residues. Clones were sequenced by immunoSEQ multiplex PCR, and TCRdb holds only the in-frame ones, with some missing. The sample shows about 27,000 clones, around 66% of them seen only once. Antigen-specific CD4+ T cells were expanded with viral peptide pools in the ViraFEST assay before sequencing. Scientists isolated CD4+ T cells after a roughly ten-day culture period ended. From March to December 2020, the person had a SARS-CoV-2 infection that was confirmed by PCR. Of note for this clone: The antigen is undetermined.

The chain links TRBV10-3 to TRBJ2-5; no definite D call. Material: CD4+ T cells from PBMCs cultured with SARS-CoV-2 spike peptides, obtained before COVID-19 vaccination. The TCR originated in a human donor who had a prior SARS-CoV-2 infection. For the CDR3, the DNA is TGTGTTGCCGGGTCGCGGGAGACCCAGTACTTC. It codes for CVAGSRETQYF.